These T cell receptor beta chains were read from a single sample in a study of T cell responses to AZD1222 COVID-19 vaccine. TCRdb's copy holds only in-frame clones and misses some; the assay was immunoSEQ multiplex PCR. There are roughly 140,000 clones in the sample; around nine tenths occur only once, and over 1.2% lies in the top ten. The sequencing used peripheral blood, collected 28 days after the second AZD1222 dose. The receptors stem from an adult who received the AZD1222 COVID-19 vaccine. The CDR3 runs from the conserved cysteine through the conserved F or W. Each record gives: V gene, J gene, D gene, clone size, CDR3 length, CDR3 protein, CDR3 DNA. D genes are given only for firm matches. Clone sizes are given selectively: once, few, many, or a class where the clone is expanded.

v_call: TRBV5-1; j_call: TRBJ1-2; d_call: TRBD1; clone_size: -; cdr3_length: 12; cdr3_aa: CASSPDRAGYTF; cdr3_nt: TGCGCCAGCAGCCCGGACAGGGCTGGCTACACCTTC
v_call: TRBV9; j_call: TRBJ2-3; d_call: TRBD2; clone_size: -; cdr3_length: 18; cdr3_aa: CASSVTRGLAGTTDTQYF; cdr3_nt: TGTGCCAGCAGCGTAACCCGTGGACTAGCGGGGACCACAGATACGCAGTATTTT
v_call: TRBV9; j_call: TRBJ1-6; d_call: -; clone_size: -; cdr3_length: 15; cdr3_aa: CASSGREGKSSPLHF; cdr3_nt: TGTGCCAGCAGCGGGAGGGAGGGGAAAAGTTCACCCCTCCACTTT
v_call: TRBV6-1; j_call: TRBJ1-6; d_call: -; clone_size: -; cdr3_length: 15; cdr3_aa: CASSENLGIPSPLHF; cdr3_nt: TGTGCCAGCAGTGAAAATCTGGGTATCCCCTCACCCCTCCACTTT
v_call: TRBV3-1/TRBV3-2; j_call: TRBJ1-2; d_call: TRBD1; clone_size: -; cdr3_length: 15; cdr3_aa: CASSQVGTGHYGYTF; cdr3_nt: TGTGCCAGCAGCCAAGTTGGGACAGGGCACTATGGCTACACCTTC
v_call: TRBV5-4; j_call: TRBJ2-4; d_call: TRBD1; clone_size: -; cdr3_length: 17; cdr3_aa: CASSNRGQALAKNIQYF; cdr3_nt: TGTGCCAGCAGCAACCGGGGACAGGCGCTAGCCAAAAACATTCAGTACTTC
v_call: TRBV11-2; j_call: TRBJ2-3; d_call: -; clone_size: -; cdr3_length: 16; cdr3_aa: CASGDFRGIYTDTQYF; cdr3_nt: TGTGCCAGCGGAGACTTCCGCGGAATCTACACAGATACGCAGTATTTT
v_call: TRBV16; j_call: TRBJ1-4; d_call: TRBD1; clone_size: -; cdr3_length: 14; cdr3_aa: CASSLGTGSEKLFF; cdr3_nt: TGTGCCAGCAGCCTGGGGACAGGGTCTGAAAAACTGTTTTTT
v_call: TRBV25-1; j_call: TRBJ2-1; d_call: TRBD1; clone_size: -; cdr3_length: 15; cdr3_aa: CASSEYRDRYNEQFF; cdr3_nt: TGTGCCAGCAGTGAATATCGGGACAGGTACAATGAGCAGTTCTTC
v_call: TRBV6-5; j_call: TRBJ1-3; d_call: -; clone_size: -; cdr3_length: 15; cdr3_aa: CASRDSTLSGNTIYF; cdr3_nt: TGTGCCAGCAGGGACAGTACTCTTTCTGGAAACACCATATATTTT
v_call: TRBV5-1; j_call: TRBJ1-1; d_call: TRBD1; clone_size: -; cdr3_length: 18; cdr3_aa: CASSLMDRGLSLNTEAFF; cdr3_nt: TGCGCCAGCAGCTTGATGGACAGGGGGCTATCGTTGAACACTGAAGCTTTCTTT
v_call: TRBV30; j_call: TRBJ1-2; d_call: -; clone_size: -; cdr3_length: 11; cdr3_aa: CAWSRTYGYTF; cdr3_nt: TGTGCCTGGAGCCGGACCTATGGCTACACCTTC
v_call: TRBV19; j_call: TRBJ2-5; d_call: -; clone_size: few; cdr3_length: 15; cdr3_aa: CASSLPGASRETQYF; cdr3_nt: TGTGCCAGTAGTCTCCCGGGGGCAAGCAGGGAGACCCAGTACTTC
v_call: TRBV2; j_call: TRBJ1-1; d_call: TRBD1; clone_size: -; cdr3_length: 14; cdr3_aa: CASRAGQLNTEAFF; cdr3_nt: TGTGCCAGCAGAGCGGGACAGTTGAACACTGAAGCTTTCTTT
v_call: TRBV5-1; j_call: TRBJ1-5; d_call: TRBD1; clone_size: -; cdr3_length: 16; cdr3_aa: CASSLGDSRSNQPQHF; cdr3_nt: TGCGCCAGCAGCTTAGGGGACAGTCGAAGCAATCAGCCCCAGCATTTT
v_call: TRBV19; j_call: TRBJ2-1; d_call: -; clone_size: once; cdr3_length: 15; cdr3_aa: CASSIGGGSYNEQFF; cdr3_nt: TGTGCCAGTAGTATAGGAGGGGGGTCCTACAATGAGCAGTTCTTC
v_call: TRBV27; j_call: TRBJ2-3; d_call: -; clone_size: -; cdr3_length: 15; cdr3_aa: CASRSPTGSTDTQYF; cdr3_nt: TGTGCCAGCAGGAGTCCGACAGGCAGCACAGATACGCAGTATTTT
v_call: TRBV24-1; j_call: TRBJ2-2; d_call: -; clone_size: -; cdr3_length: 17; cdr3_aa: CATSGQFRDEEPGELFF; cdr3_nt: TGTGCCACCAGTGGCCAATTCCGGGACGAGGAGCCCGGGGAGCTGTTTTTT
v_call: TRBV19; j_call: TRBJ1-4; d_call: -; clone_size: -; cdr3_length: 13; cdr3_aa: CASSIEVGEKLFF; cdr3_nt: TGTGCCAGTAGTATAGAAGTCGGTGAAAAACTGTTTTTT
v_call: TRBV30; j_call: TRBJ1-4; d_call: -; clone_size: -; cdr3_length: 15; cdr3_aa: CAWSGRPSTNEKLFF; cdr3_nt: TGTGCCTGGAGTGGGAGACCATCAACTAATGAAAAACTGTTTTTT
v_call: TRBV2; j_call: TRBJ2-7; d_call: TRBD2; clone_size: once; cdr3_length: 14; cdr3_aa: CASSGWTSTNEQYF; cdr3_nt: TGTGCCAGCAGTGGATGGACTAGCACCAACGAGCAGTACTTC
v_call: TRBV6-5; j_call: TRBJ2-7; d_call: -; clone_size: -; cdr3_length: 13; cdr3_aa: CASREGALGEQYF; cdr3_nt: TGTGCCAGCAGGGAGGGGGCCTTGGGAGAGCAGTACTTC
v_call: TRBV18; j_call: TRBJ1-1; d_call: -; clone_size: -; cdr3_length: 14; cdr3_aa: CASSLGTGLTEAFF; cdr3_nt: TGTGCCAGCTCACTTGGAACAGGGCTCACTGAAGCTTTCTTT
v_call: TRBV19; j_call: TRBJ2-7; d_call: TRBD2; clone_size: few; cdr3_length: 15; cdr3_aa: CASSISLAASYEQYF; cdr3_nt: TGTGCCAGTAGTATTTCACTAGCGGCTTCCTACGAGCAGTACTTC
v_call: TRBV30; j_call: TRBJ2-1; d_call: -; clone_size: few; cdr3_length: 14; cdr3_aa: CAWSDSVDYNEQFF; cdr3_nt: TGTGCCTGGAGTGATTCTGTGGATTACAATGAGCAGTTCTTC
v_call: TRBV19; j_call: TRBJ1-2; d_call: -; clone_size: -; cdr3_length: 15; cdr3_aa: CASSTTLTGNYGYTF; cdr3_nt: TGTGCCAGTAGTACCACGCTTACAGGGAACTATGGCTACACCTTC
v_call: TRBV3-1/TRBV3-2; j_call: TRBJ2-1; d_call: -; clone_size: -; cdr3_length: 13; cdr3_aa: CASSQRSPHEQFF; cdr3_nt: TGTGCCAGCAGCCAACGGAGTCCCCATGAGCAGTTCTTC